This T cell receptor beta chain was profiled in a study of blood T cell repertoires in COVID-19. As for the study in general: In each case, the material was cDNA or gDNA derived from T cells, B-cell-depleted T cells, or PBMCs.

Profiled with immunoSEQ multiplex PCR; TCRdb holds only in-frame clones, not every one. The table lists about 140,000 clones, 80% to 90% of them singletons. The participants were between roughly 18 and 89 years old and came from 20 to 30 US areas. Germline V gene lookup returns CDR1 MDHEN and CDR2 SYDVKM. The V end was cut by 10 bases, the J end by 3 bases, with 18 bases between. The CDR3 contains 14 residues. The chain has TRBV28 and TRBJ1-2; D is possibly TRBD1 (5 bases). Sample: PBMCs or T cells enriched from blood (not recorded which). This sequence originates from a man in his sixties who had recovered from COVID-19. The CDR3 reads CATRIPVGDYGYTF. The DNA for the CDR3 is TGTGCCACACGCATTCCGGTAGGGGACTATGGCTACACCTTC.